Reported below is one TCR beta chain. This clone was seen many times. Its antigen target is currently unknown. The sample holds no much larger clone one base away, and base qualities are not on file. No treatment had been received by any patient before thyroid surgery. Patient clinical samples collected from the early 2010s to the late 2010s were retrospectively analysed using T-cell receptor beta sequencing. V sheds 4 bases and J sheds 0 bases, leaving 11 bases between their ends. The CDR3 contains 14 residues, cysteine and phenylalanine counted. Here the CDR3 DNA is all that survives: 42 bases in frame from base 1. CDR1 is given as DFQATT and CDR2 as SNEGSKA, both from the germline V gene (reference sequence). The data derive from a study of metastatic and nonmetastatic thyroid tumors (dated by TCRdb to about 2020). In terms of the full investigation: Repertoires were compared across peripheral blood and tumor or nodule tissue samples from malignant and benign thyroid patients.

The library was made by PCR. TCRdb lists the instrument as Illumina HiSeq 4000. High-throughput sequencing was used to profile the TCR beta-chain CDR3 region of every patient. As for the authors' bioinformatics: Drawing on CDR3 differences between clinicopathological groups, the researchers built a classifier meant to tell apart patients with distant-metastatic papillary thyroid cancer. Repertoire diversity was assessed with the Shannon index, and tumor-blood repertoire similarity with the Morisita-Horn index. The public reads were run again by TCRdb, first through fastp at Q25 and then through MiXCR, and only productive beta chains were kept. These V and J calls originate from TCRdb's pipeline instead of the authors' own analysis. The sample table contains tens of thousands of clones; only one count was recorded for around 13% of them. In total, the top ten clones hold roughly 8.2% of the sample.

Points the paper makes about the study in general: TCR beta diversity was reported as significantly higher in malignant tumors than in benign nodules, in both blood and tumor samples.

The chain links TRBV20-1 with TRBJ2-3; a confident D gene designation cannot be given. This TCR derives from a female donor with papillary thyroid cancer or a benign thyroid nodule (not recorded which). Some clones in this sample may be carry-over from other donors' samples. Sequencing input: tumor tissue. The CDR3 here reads CSAMVLGSTDTQYF. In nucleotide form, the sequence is TGCAGTGCTATGGTTTTAGGGAGCACAGATACGCAGTATTTT.